Reported below is one TCR beta chain. This clone has a single count. Its specific antigen is unknown. There are no base qualities to consult, and no much larger clone falls within one base. This sample is drawn from a study of shared clonotypes between healthy human individuals (dated by TCRdb to about 2020). Notes on the research overall: Three men and a couple of women, aged 18 to 49 years, made up the cohort. For each donor, three plates each were used for CD4 naive and CD4 memory, two plates were used for CD8 naive, and one plate was used for CD8 memory. Libraries were prepared and TCR repertoires were sequenced by different laboratories using diverse techniques, in order to increase sequencing depth and limit assay-specific biases. The study deeply sequenced blood TCR repertoires of 5 or 6 healthy adults to estimate repertoire size and the extent of clonotype sharing between individuals. Between about 0.94 and 8.9 billion PBMCs per donor were obtained by leukapheresis. Study-wide findings and limitations: Estimated clonotype richness was generally larger for naive than for memory subsets. Higher generation probabilities were observed for clonotypes shared by all four sorted-subset donors than for non-shared clonotypes. Because the study included only a small number of donors, the genetic and exposure-history diversity represented was limited. Sharing across a handful of donors was observed for approximately 5% of naive CD4, under 4% of naive CD8, around 2.5% of memory CD4, and over 0.3% of memory CD8 clonotypes. Incomplete sequencing was indicated by rarefaction of sorted-subset datasets, despite the large sequencing depth. Based on pairwise subsampling, the degree of clonotype sharing among donors was expected to be affected by sequencing depth. Sampling was limited to blood, and TCR repertoires in tissue likely differ from TCR repertoires in blood.

Using the deep immunoSEQ assay, TCR CDR3 regions were amplified from genomic DNA by multiplex PCR. Extracted genomic DNA from each cell subset was distributed evenly across all wells of several immunoSEQ 96-well plates, and each plate was treated as a replicate. For sorted subsets, roughly 200 ng of genomic DNA, equivalent to 25,000 to 35,000 T cell genomes, went into each replicate PCR. Purified libraries were quantified with a Qubit 3.0 fluorometer, sized on a Bioanalyzer 2100, and re-quantified with the KAPA Library Quantification kit. A separate single-read 150-cycle Illumina NextSeq 550 flow cell was used to sequence each immunoSEQ 96-well plate. As for the original processing: Because the immunoSEQ output held only junctional sequences and lacked quality scores, the filtering could not match the filtering applied to full-length reads. Sequences were annotated with PyIR, a Python wrapper for IgBLAST v1.9, using IMGT germline references to assign V/J genes and CDR3. Reads were removed for weak V/J assignments (E-value above 1e-6), missing CDR3, stop codons, out-of-frame junctions, or ambiguous translated residues. V3J clonotypes were defined as sequences sharing the same inferred V gene, J gene, and CDR3 amino acid sequence. Percentage overlap between repertoires was computed as shared unique clonotypes divided by the size of the smaller repertoire. Three approaches were used to assess repertoire richness: RTK rarefaction, the Chao1 estimator, and Recon v2.1 estimates of unobserved clonotypes. For all TCRbeta clonotypes obtained by the gDNA method from four donors, generation probabilities were computed with OLGA. TCRdb carries this immuneACCESS record with in-frame sequences only. Its versions omit some clonotypes, under half of them owing to an unresolved V gene in the studies checked, with the rest unexplained. The V and J calls and clone size are taken from that table; D and trimming were inferred from the DNA. The sample data list a few million clones, and 93% of these were observed just once. 0.39% of the sample lies in the top ten.

The CDR3 contains 14 residues, cysteine and phenylalanine counted. The sequence is cut down to CDR3 DNA, 42 bases in frame from base 1. Trimming at the junction amounts to 2 bases on V and 5 bases on J, and the germline ends lie 9 bases apart. Reading the germline V gene gives CDR1 SNHLY and CDR2 FYNNEI. The donors were healthy, HIV-negative adults who had no recently reported acute infections or vaccinations. Only Caucasian adults living in Nashville, Tennessee, USA were represented among the donors. CD4+ T cells were enriched through magnetic negative selection, after which naive cells were positively selected on CD45RA and the remaining negative fraction served as the memory subset. Blood was collected by leukapheresis, and PBMCs were isolated by Ficoll-Histopaque density gradient centrifugation and then cryopreserved in liquid nitrogen vapor phase. Purity and quantity of every magnetically sorted T cell population were checked by analytical flow cytometry. From each sorted fraction, genomic DNA was isolated and quantified by UV absorbance on a Nanodrop 2000c.

The sequence derives from a man in his late teens or twenties in good health. Some clones in this sample may be carry-over from other donors' samples. Recombination connected TRBV2 to TRBJ2-2, and TRBD2 may be the D gene, going by 5 matching bases. The material sequenced was naive CD4+ T cells from PBMCs. The intended sense of this specimen's cell subset or site label: CD45RA+ positively selected. This receptor has the CDR3 CASSESGSTGELFF. The bases are TGTGCCAGCAGTGAAAGTGGGAGTACCGGGGAGCTGTTTTTT.